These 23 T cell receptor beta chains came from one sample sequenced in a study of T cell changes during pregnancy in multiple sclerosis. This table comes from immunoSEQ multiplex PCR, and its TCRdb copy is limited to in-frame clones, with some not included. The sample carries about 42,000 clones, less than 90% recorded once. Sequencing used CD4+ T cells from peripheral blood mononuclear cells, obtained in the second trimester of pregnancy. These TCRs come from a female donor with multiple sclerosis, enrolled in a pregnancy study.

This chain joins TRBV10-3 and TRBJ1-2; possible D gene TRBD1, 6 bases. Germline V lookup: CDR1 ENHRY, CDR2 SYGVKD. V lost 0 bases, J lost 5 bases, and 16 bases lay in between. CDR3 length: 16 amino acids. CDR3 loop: CAISESRVGQPYGYTF. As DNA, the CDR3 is TGTGCCATCAGTGAGTCGAGGGTTGGACAGCCGTATGGCTACACCTTC.

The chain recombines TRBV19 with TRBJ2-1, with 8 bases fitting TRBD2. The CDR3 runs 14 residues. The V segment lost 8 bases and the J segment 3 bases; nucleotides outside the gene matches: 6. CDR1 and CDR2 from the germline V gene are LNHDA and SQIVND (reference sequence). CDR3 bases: TGTGCCAGTTCAGAACTAGCGGTCTACAATGAGCAGTTCTTC. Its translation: CASSELAVYNEQFF.

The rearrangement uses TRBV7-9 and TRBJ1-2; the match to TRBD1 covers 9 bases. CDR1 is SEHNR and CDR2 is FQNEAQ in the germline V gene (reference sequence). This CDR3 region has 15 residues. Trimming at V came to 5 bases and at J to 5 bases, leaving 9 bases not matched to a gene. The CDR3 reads CASSQVDGQGYGYTF. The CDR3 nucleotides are TGTGCCAGCAGCCAAGTCGATGGACAGGGGTATGGCTACACCTTC.

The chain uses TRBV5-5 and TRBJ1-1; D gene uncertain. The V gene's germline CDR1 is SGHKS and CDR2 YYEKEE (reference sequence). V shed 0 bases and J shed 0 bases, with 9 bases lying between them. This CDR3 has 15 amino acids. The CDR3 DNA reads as TGTGCCAGCAGCTTGGCCCCCCGGGTGAACACTGAAGCTTTCTTT. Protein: CASSLAPRVNTEAFF.

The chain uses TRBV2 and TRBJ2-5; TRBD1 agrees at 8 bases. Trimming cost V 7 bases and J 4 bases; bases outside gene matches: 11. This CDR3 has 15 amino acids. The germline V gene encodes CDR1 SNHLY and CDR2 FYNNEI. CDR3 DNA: TGTGCCAGCAAGAAGGACAGGGTGGGAGGAGAGACCCAGTACTTC. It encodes CASKKDRVGGETQYF.

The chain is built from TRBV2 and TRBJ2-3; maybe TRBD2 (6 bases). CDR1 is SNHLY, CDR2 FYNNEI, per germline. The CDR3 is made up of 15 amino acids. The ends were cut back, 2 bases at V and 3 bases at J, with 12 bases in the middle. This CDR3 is CASSETGVGTDTQYF. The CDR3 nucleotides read TGTGCCAGCAGTGAAACGGGAGTAGGGACAGATACGCAGTATTTT. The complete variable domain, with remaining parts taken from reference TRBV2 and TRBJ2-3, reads EPEVTQTPSHQVTQMGQEVILRCVPISNHLYFYWYRQILGQKVEFLVSFYNNEISEKSEIFDDQFSVERPDGSNFTLKIRSTKLEDSAMYFCASSETGVGTDTQYFGPGTRLTVL.

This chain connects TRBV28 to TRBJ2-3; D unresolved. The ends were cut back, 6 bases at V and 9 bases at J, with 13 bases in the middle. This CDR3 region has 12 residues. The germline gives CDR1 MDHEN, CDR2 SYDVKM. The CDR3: CASSPSHLTQYF. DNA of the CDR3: TGTGCCAGCAGCCCAAGCCATTTGACGCAGTATTTT. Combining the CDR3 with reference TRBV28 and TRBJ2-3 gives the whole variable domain DVKVTQSSRYLVKRTGEKVFLECVQDMDHENMFWYRQDPGLGLRLIYFSYDVKMKEKGDIPEGYSVSREKKERFSLILESASTNQTSMYLCASSPSHLTQYFGPGTRLTVL.

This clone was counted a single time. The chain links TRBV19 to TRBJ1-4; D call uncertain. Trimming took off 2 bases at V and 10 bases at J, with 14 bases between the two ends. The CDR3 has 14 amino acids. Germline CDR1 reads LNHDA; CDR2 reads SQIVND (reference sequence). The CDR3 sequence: CASSIYPGDGKLFF. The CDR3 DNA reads TGTGCCAGTAGTATATATCCCGGGGATGGAAAACTGTTTTTT.

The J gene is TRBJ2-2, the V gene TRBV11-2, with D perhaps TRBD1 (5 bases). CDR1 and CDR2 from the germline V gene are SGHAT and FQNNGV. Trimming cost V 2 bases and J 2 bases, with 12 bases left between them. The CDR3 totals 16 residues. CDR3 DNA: TGTGCCAGCAGCTTACAGGCAGGGATCAACACCGGGGAGCTGTTTTTT. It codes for CASSLQAGINTGELFF.

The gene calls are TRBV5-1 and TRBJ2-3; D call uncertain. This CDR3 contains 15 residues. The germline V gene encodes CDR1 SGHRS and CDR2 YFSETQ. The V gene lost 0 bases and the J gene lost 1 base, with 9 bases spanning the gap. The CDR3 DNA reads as TGCGCCAGCAGCTTGGAGACACCCCGCACAGATACGCAGTATTTT. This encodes CASSLETPRTDTQYF.

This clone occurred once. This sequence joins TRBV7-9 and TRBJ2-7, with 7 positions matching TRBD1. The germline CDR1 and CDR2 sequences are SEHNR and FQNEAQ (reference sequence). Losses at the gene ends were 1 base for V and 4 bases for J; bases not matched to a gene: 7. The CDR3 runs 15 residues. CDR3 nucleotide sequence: TGTGCCAGCAGCTTAGAAGGGGGCCTTAAGTACGAGCAGTACTTC. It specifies CASSLEGGLKYEQYF.

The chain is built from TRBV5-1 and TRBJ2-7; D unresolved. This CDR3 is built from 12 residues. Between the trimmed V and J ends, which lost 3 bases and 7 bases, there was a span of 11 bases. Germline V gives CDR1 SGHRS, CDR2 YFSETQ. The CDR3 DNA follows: TGCGCCAGCAGCTCCAATCCCGGGGAGCAGTACTTC. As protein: CASSSNPGEQYF.

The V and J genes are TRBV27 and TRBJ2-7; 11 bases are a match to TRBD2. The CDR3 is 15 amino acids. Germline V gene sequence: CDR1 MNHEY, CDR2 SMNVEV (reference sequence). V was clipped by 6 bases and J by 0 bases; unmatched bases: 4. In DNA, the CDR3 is TGTGCCAGCAGCCCGACTAGCGGGATCTCCTACGAGCAGTACTTC. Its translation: CASSPTSGISYEQYF.

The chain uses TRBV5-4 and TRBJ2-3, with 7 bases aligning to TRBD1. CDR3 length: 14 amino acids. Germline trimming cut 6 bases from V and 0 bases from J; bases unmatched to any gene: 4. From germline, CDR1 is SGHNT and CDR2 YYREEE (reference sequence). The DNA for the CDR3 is TGTGCCAGCAAACCGGGACAGAGCACAGATACGCAGTATTTT. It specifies CASKPGQSTDTQYF.

CDR3 residues: CASSPTGRSGNTIYF. The DNA for the CDR3 is TGTGCCAGCTCACCTACAGGTCGCTCTGGAAACACCATATATTTT. This chain links TRBV18 with TRBJ1-3; TRBD1 is a possible D gene (5 bases). This CDR3 contains 15 residues. Trimming shortened V by 3 bases and J by 0 bases, and 9 bases separated the two germline ends. The V gene's germline CDR1 is KGHSH and CDR2 LQKENI.

The CDR3 region has the DNA TGTGCCAGCAGCTTATCTCCCGGCTACGAGCAGTACTTC. Amino acids: CASSLSPGYEQYF. The J gene is TRBJ2-7, the V gene TRBV7-8, with D hard to call. The CDR3 is 13 residues long. The V end was cut by 2 bases, the J end by 3 bases, with 8 bases between. Germline V gene sequence: CDR1 SGHVS, CDR2 FQNEAQ.

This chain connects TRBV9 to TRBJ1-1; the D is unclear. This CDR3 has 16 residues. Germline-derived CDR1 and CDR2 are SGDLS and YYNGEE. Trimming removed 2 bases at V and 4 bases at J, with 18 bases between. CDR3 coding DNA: TGTGCCAGCAGCGTCTCCCCACGAGGGTGGGGCACTGAAGCTTTCTTT. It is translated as CASSVSPRGWGTEAFF.

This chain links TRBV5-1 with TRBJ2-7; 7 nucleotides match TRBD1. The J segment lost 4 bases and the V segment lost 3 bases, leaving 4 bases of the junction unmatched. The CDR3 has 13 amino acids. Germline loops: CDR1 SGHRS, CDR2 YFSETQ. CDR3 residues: CASSSGTAYEQYF. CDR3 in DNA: TGCGCCAGCAGCTCCGGGACAGCTTACGAGCAGTACTTC.

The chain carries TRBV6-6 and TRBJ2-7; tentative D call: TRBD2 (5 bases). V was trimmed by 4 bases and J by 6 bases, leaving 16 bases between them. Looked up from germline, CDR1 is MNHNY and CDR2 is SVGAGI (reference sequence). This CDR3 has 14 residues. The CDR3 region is CASSFGGAQGEQYF. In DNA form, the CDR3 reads TGTGCCAGCAGTTTTGGAGGCGCCCAAGGCGAGCAGTACTTC.

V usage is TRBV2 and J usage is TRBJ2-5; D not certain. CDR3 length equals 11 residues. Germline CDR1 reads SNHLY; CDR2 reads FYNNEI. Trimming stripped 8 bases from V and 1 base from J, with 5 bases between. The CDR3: CASGVQETQYF. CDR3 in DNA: TGTGCCAGCGGAGTCCAAGAGACCCAGTACTTC.

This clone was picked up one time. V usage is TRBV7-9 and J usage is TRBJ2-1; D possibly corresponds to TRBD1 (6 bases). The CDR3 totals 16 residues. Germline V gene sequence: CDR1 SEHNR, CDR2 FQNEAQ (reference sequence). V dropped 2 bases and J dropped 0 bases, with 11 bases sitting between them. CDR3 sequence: CASSLLWDTSYNEQFF. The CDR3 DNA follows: TGTGCCAGCAGCTTACTCTGGGACACCTCCTACAATGAGCAGTTCTTC.

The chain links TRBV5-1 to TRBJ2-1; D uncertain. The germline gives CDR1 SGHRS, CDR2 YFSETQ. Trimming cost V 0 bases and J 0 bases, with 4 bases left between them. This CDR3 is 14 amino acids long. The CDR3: CASSLESSYNEQFF. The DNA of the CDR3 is TGCGCCAGCAGCTTGGAGAGCTCCTACAATGAGCAGTTCTTC.

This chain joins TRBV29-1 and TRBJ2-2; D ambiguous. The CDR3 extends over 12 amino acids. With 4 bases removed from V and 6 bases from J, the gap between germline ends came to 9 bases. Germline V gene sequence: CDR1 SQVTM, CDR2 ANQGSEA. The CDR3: CSVGHPAGELFF. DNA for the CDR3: TGCAGCGTTGGACATCCCGCCGGGGAGCTGTTTTTT.